The present entry profiles one TCR beta chain with its context. Its antigen is not identified. The data originate from a study of response to subunit inactivated influenza vaccine. General observations from the study: Each seasonal flu vaccination may recruit only limited new T cells, authors suggested.

The germline V gene has CDR1 DFQATT and CDR2 SNEGSKA (reference sequence). The ends lost 3 bases at V and 1 base at J; junction bases unmatched: 10. The CDR3 runs 16 residues. TCRdb recomputed calls from the RT-PCR reads with MiXCR, one row per CDR3 protein. The sample gives some 800,000 distinct CDR3 sequences, 21% of which show up once; approximately 10% is in the top ten. The receptor was derived from a man aged 50 or older who received an inactivated influenza vaccine. Sequenced here: PBMCs from blood, sampled about 5 days after vaccination. V gene TRBV20-1 combines with J gene TRBJ1-1; 8 bases are a match to TRBD1. This chain's CDR3 is CSARLGQATGNTEAFF. The CDR3 nucleotides read TGCAGTGCTAGGCTGGGACAGGCCACGGGGAACACTGAAGCTTTCTTT.